Below, 10 T cell receptor beta chains from the same sample are listed, as sequenced in a study of cytomegalovirus exposure and HLA in healthy donors. PCR involved 60 Vbeta and 13 Jbeta primers. The assay was immunoSEQ multiplex PCR, and TCRdb's table has in-frame clones only and misses some. This table holds under 200,000 clones, around 80% found once. Sequenced: PBMCs. The receptor source for this set is a woman in her twenties or thirties in good health and CMV-seropositive.

The chain carries TRBV5-5 and TRBJ1-2; 8 nucleotides match TRBD1. V lost 4 bases, J lost 7 bases, and 18 bases stayed unmatched. The CDR3 spans 17 residues. Germline values: CDR1 SGHKS, CDR2 YYEKEE (reference sequence). Written as DNA, the CDR3 is TGTGCCAGCAGCCCATACCCTCAGACAGGGGTTAGGCGTGGCTACACCTTC. Translating it yields CASSPYPQTGVRRGYTF.

The chain recombines TRBV5-1 with TRBJ1-6; no clear D. Trimming took off 4 bases at V and 7 bases at J, with 15 bases between the two ends. Germline values: CDR1 SGHRS, CDR2 YFSETQ. This CDR3 is built from 15 residues. The CDR3 DNA sequence: TGCGCCAGCAGCCCCTTTTTAGCAGTCAATTCACCCCTCCACTTT. Protein: CASSPFLAVNSPLHF.

The chain links TRBV7-2 to TRBJ1-1, with D unclear. The V gene lost 0 bases and the J gene lost 7 bases, with 9 bases spanning the gap. Germline values: CDR1 SGHTA, CDR2 FQGNSA. This CDR3 contains 13 residues. Here the CDR3 DNA reads TGTGCCAGCAGCTTAGCACCAGGATATGAAGCTTTCTTT. The encoded protein is CASSLAPGYEAFF.

The J gene is TRBJ2-7, the V gene TRBV4-3; 9 bases are a match to TRBD1. The CDR3 extends over 16 amino acids. With V trimmed by 1 base and J by 8 bases, 12 bases remained unmatched. Germline CDR1 reads LGHNA; CDR2 reads YSLEER. In DNA form, the CDR3 reads TGCGCCAGCAGCCAAGGTTCCGGGGGACAGGGATGGAAGCAGTACTTC. Encoded protein: CASSQGSGGQGWKQYF.

The CDR3 nucleotides read TGTGCCAGCTCACCACCTTCGACAGGAACTGAAGCTTTCTTT. Translating gives CASSPPSTGTEAFF. The chain links TRBV18 to TRBJ1-1, with D perhaps matching TRBD1 (6 bases). Germline CDR1 and CDR2: KGHSH and LQKENI. The V and J ends lost 0 bases and 5 bases respectively, with 10 bases between them. The CDR3 extends over 14 amino acids.

This rearrangement joins TRBV19 to TRBJ1-2, with a possible D match to TRBD1 (5 bases). The CDR3 totals 13 residues. Per germline, CDR1 LNHDA and CDR2 SQIVND (reference sequence). Trimming took 3 bases from V and 4 from J, leaving 9 bases between them. CDR3 in amino acids: CASSMTVGYGYTF. For the CDR3, the DNA is TGTGCCAGTAGTATGACAGTGGGCTATGGCTACACCTTC.

The rearrangement links TRBV10-3 to TRBJ2-1; 8 bases agree with TRBD2. Trimming took 6 bases from V and 0 from J; bases not matched to a gene: 7. Germline V gene lookup returns CDR1 ENHRY and CDR2 SYGVKD. The length of the CDR3 is 16 residues. DNA of the CDR3: TGTGCCATCAGCGACGGGGGGGTTAGCTCCTACAATGAGCAGTTCTTC. It is translated as CAISDGGVSSYNEQFF.

V and J are TRBV11-3 and TRBJ2-2; TRBD2 is a possible D gene (6 bases). Germline lookup yields CDR1 SGHNT and CDR2 YENEEA. V lost 1 base and J 4 bases, leaving 10 bases between the germline ends. The CDR3 extends over 15 amino acids. CDR3 amino acids: CASSLAAGRTGELFF. The CDR3 DNA reads TGTGCCAGCAGCTTAGCCGCGGGGCGCACCGGGGAGCTGTTTTTT.

This chain uses TRBV5-8 with TRBJ2-3; possible D gene TRBD2, 5 bases. The CDR3 covers 15 residues. With 0 bases removed from V and 6 bases from J, the gap between germline ends came to 14 bases. The germline V gene encodes CDR1 SGHTS and CDR2 YDEGEE. In DNA, the CDR3 is TGTGCCAGCAGCTTGGGCTCGGTGGAGGCGGATACGCAGTATTTT. Its protein product is CASSLGSVEADTQYF.

This clone has just one count. J is TRBJ1-2 and V is TRBV4-1; D perhaps matches TRBD1 (5 bases). The length of the CDR3 is 16 residues. V was cut by 1 base and J by 6 bases, with 18 bases left in between. Germline V gene lookup returns CDR1 MGHRA and CDR2 YSYEKL. CDR3: CASSQGVRDWKDGYTF. As DNA, the CDR3 is TGCGCCAGCAGCCAAGGTGTGAGGGACTGGAAGGATGGCTACACCTTC.